The 15 T cell receptor beta chains given below trace back to one sample, sequenced in a study of blood T cell repertoires in COVID-19. Generated by immunoSEQ multiplex PCR, the TCRdb table keeps only in-frame clones and is missing some. Among fewer than 350,000 clones listed, 85% to 90% were seen once. Sequencing input: PBMCs or T cells enriched from blood (not recorded which). These receptors originate from a woman under 40 who had been exposed to COVID-19.

This clone was recorded only once. Here the CDR3 DNA reads TGTGCCAGCAGCGCCGGGACTTCGGGGGCCTACGAGCAGTACTTC. Residues: CASSAGTSGAYEQYF. This rearrangement joins TRBV5-4 to TRBJ2-7, with a tentative D call TRBD2 (6 bases). Germline CDR1 SGHNT, CDR2 YYREEE (reference sequence). The ends were cut back, 4 bases at V and 2 bases at J, with 16 bases in the middle. This CDR3 spans 15 amino acids.

This clone was observed a single time. The rearrangement links TRBV28 to TRBJ2-5; tentatively, D is TRBD1 (5 bases). Per the germline V gene, CDR1 is MDHEN and CDR2 is SYDVKM. V shed 5 bases and J shed 0 bases, with 13 bases lying between them. The CDR3 loop spans 15 amino acids. Here the CDR3 DNA reads TGTGCCAGCAGTCCCTTGAACAGGAACCAAGAGACCCAGTACTTC. Its translation is CASSPLNRNQETQYF.

This clone was counted once. This chain connects TRBV6-5 to TRBJ2-7, with a possible D match to TRBD1 (6 bases). The CDR3 consists of 13 residues. V was clipped by 7 bases and J by 1 base, with 11 bases between them. Germline-derived CDR1 and CDR2 are MNHEY and SVGAGI. The CDR3 DNA reads as TGTGCCAGCAAAACAGGGATTTCCTACGAGCAGTACTTC. Encoded protein: CASKTGISYEQYF.

This chain joins TRBV21-1 and TRBJ2-7; the D call TRBD2 from the table was never checked on the DNA. TRBV21-1 is marked as a pseudogene. The CDR3 extends over 15 amino acids. The CDR3 reads CASSTLQTRHDEQYF. CDR3 bases: TGTGCCAGCAGCACCCTACAGACTAGACATGACGAGCAGTACTTC.

The chain couples TRBV24-1 to TRBJ2-5; TRBD1 aligns across 12 bases. There are 15 residues in the CDR3. The germline V gene has CDR1 KGHDR and CDR2 SFDVKD. V was pared by 5 bases and J by 2 bases, with 2 bases of the junction left unmatched. DNA of the CDR3: TGTGCCACCAGTGGGGGACAGGGGGCTCAAGAGACCCAGTACTTC. The encoded protein is CATSGGQGAQETQYF.

This clone appeared once. The chain links TRBV7-2 to TRBJ2-3; 10 positions match TRBD2. This CDR3 comprises 15 residues. The trim removed 2 bases at V and 4 bases at J, leaving 3 bases unmatched. Germline lookup yields CDR1 SGHTA and CDR2 FQGNSA. The CDR3 DNA follows: TGTGCCAGCAGCTTACTAGCGGGAGTCTCAGATACGCAGTATTTT. Its protein product is CASSLLAGVSDTQYF.

The V call is TRBV5-4, the J call TRBJ1-2; D is undetermined. This CDR3 contains 15 residues. With 3 bases removed from V and 0 bases from J, the gap between germline ends came to 12 bases. Germline CDR1 is SGHNT and CDR2 is YYREEE (reference sequence). The CDR3 bases are TGTGCCAGCAGCTCCCCGAGCCGGTCTAACTATGGCTACACCTTC. Translated: CASSSPSRSNYGYTF.

V gene TRBV7-3 combines with J gene TRBJ1-1; D is ambiguous. The germline V gene encodes CDR1 SGHTA and CDR2 FQGTGA. The CDR3 has 13 amino acids. V lost 1 base to trimming and J lost 4 bases, with 7 bases between them. CDR3 nucleotides: TGTGCCAGCAGCTTAAATTCCGTCACTGAAGCTTTCTTT. It translates to CASSLNSVTEAFF.

The chain combines TRBV5-1 with TRBJ2-1, with TRBD2 matching 10 bases. Germline trimming cut 4 bases from V and 2 bases from J; bases unmatched to any gene: 9. This CDR3 contains 17 residues. Germline V gene sequence: CDR1 SGHRS, CDR2 YFSETQ. For the CDR3, the DNA is TGCGCCAGCAGCCTCATCGGACTAGCGGATACCTACAATGAGCAGTTCTTC. This codes for CASSLIGLADTYNEQFF.

This chain uses TRBV9 with TRBJ2-7; D might be TRBD2 (6 bases). CDR1 is SGDLS, CDR2 YYNGEE, per germline. The ends were cut back, 0 bases at V and 2 bases at J, with 12 bases in the middle. CDR3 length equals 15 residues. Written as DNA, the CDR3 is TGTGCCAGCAGCGTAGACAGCGGGCGGACCTACGAGCAGTACTTC. Protein sequence: CASSVDSGRTYEQYF.

This chain connects TRBV28 to TRBJ2-1; TRBD2 matches 11 bases. Germline values: CDR1 MDHEN, CDR2 SYDVKM. The CDR3 consists of 18 residues. Losses at the gene ends were 7 bases for V and 0 bases for J; bases not matched to a gene: 11. The CDR3 reads CASTPGLAALFSYNEQFF. The CDR3 region has the DNA TGTGCCAGCACCCCGGGACTAGCGGCCCTATTCTCCTACAATGAGCAGTTCTTC.

This clone was seen once. The chain is built from TRBV13 and TRBJ2-2; D gene unclear. This CDR3 has 13 residues. CDR1 PRHDT and CDR2 FYEKMQ come from the germline V gene (reference sequence). V lost 2 bases and J lost 2, with 3 bases in between. CDR3 in DNA: TGTGCCAGCAGCTTATATAACACCGGGGAGCTGTTTTTT. This encodes CASSLYNTGELFF.

The chain links TRBV7-9 to TRBJ1-1, with 10 bases matching TRBD1. The J segment lost 0 bases and the V segment lost 5 bases, leaving 6 bases of the junction unmatched. Germline V gives CDR1 SEHNR, CDR2 FQNEAQ (reference sequence). The CDR3 is made up of 16 amino acids. Written as DNA, the CDR3 is TGTGCCAGCAGCATCCGGGACAGGGGCATGAACACTGAAGCTTTCTTT. Its protein product is CASSIRDRGMNTEAFF.

This chain uses TRBV5-6 with TRBJ2-1; 7 nucleotides match TRBD1. The CDR3 loop spans 15 amino acids. Germline V CDR1 and CDR2: SGHDT, YYEEEE. The junction had 8 bases not matched to a gene; V was cut back by 4 bases and J by 4 bases. The CDR3 DNA reads as TGTGCCAGCAGCCTCCGGGACAGCCTTTACAATGAGCAGTTCTTC. Protein sequence: CASSLRDSLYNEQFF.

As regards this clone: Other DNA sequences within the sample encode an identical CDR3. The CDR3 nucleotides read TGTGCCAGCAGTTTACCGGACAGCTCCTACGAGCAGTACTTC. Encoded protein: CASSLPDSSYEQYF. The chain is built from TRBV28 and TRBJ2-7; the D gene is possibly TRBD1 (6 bases). Trimming removed 2 bases at V and 0 bases at J, with 8 bases between. CDR1 and CDR2 (germline): MDHEN, SYDVKM. The length of the CDR3 is 14 residues.